Listed below are T cell receptor beta chains from one sample, sequenced in a study of memory CD4+ T cells and cytomegalovirus serostatus. Profiling relied on immunoSEQ multiplex PCR, and the TCRdb table lists in-frame clones only, not all of them. Counted here are about 50,000 clones, 70% to 85% occurring once; the ten biggest clones make up around 0.63%. Sequencing was done on a sample of memory CD4+ T cells from blood. The receptors come from an adult in good health and CMV-seronegative. CDR3s include the opening cysteine and the closing phenylalanine or tryptophan. D genes are given only for firm matches. Clone sizes are given selectively: once, few, many, or a class where the clone is expanded.

>.|.|TRBJ2-2|TRBV5-1
TGCGCCAGCAGCACCCAGACGGACGTGGGGGTTTACACCGGGGAGCTGTTTTTT
CASSTQTDVGVYTGELFF
>once|TRBD2|TRBJ2-2|TRBV5-4
TGTGCCAGCAGCTTGGGGCCCCGGGGGGGCGACGGGGAGCTGTTTTTT
CASSLGPRGGDGELFF
>once|.|TRBJ2-3|TRBV6-4
TGTGCCAGCAGGCAAGGCCCCCAGTCAGATACGCAGTATTTT
CASRQGPQSDTQYF
>.|.|TRBJ1-5|TRBV7-2
TGTGCCAGCAGCTCTTCGGGGCAGCCCCAGCATTTT
CASSSSGQPQHF
>.|TRBD2|TRBJ2-7|TRBV5-4
TGTGCCAGCAGTTACGCCGGGACTAGCGGATACGAGCAGTACTTC
CASSYAGTSGYEQYF
>.|.|TRBJ1-1|TRBV2
TGTGCCACCTCCGGGGGGTGGGCTACTGAAGCTTTCTTT
CATSGGWATEAFF
>.|.|TRBJ2-3|TRBV7-2
TGTGCCAGCAGCCCCAAGGGCACAGATACGCAGTATTTT
CASSPKGTDTQYF
>.|TRBD2|TRBJ2-7|TRBV9
TGTGCCAGCAGCGTGACTAGCGGGGGCCTCTCCTACGAGCAGTACTTC
CASSVTSGGLSYEQYF
>.|.|TRBJ1-4|TRBV19
TGTGCCAGTAGTGTCGACAGGCGACCTAATGAAAAACTGTTTTTT
CASSVDRRPNEKLFF
>.|.|TRBJ1-2|TRBV28
TGTGCCAGCAGCGGGGAGACCTCTCAGGACTATGGCTACACCTTC
CASSGETSQDYGYTF
>.|.|TRBJ2-1|TRBV5-1
TGCGCCAGCAGCCCCGGGACGGAGGACAATGAGCAGTTCTTC
CASSPGTEDNEQFF
>.|.|TRBJ1-4|TRBV15
TGTGCCACCAGTCGGTTGGGGGGCCCTGAAAAACTGTTTTTT
CATSRLGGPEKLFF
>.|TRBD2|TRBJ2-5|TRBV11-2
TGTGCCAGCAGCTTCGGTGGTCGGGGGGTGTACCAAGAGACCCAGTACTTC
CASSFGGRGVYQETQYF
>.|TRBD2|TRBJ2-5|TRBV19
TGTGCCAGTAGTTCATCCCTAGCGGAAAAGACCCAGTACTTC
CASSSSLAEKTQYF
>.|.|TRBJ1-1|TRBV5-4
TGTGCCAGCAGCTTGGAGGGCAGGGGGAACACTGAAGCTTTCTTT
CASSLEGRGNTEAFF
>.|.|TRBJ2-3|TRBV7-9
TGTGCCAGCAGCTTAGTTGCAAACCCAAGTACGCAGTATTTT
CASSLVANPSTQYF
>.|.|TRBJ1-2|TRBV21-1
TGTGCCAGCAGCAAATACTCCGGGACGGGGGACCAAATTAGGGGAACGGACTATGGCTACACCTTC
CASSKYSGTGDQIRGTDYGYTF
>.|.|TRBJ2-1|TRBV2
TGTGCCAGCAGTGATGGAGGGGATGAGCAGTTCTTC
CASSDGGDEQFF
>.|TRBD1|TRBJ2-2|TRBV13
TGTGCCAGCAGCTTAAGGGCACAGGGGAGAGCGAACACCGGGGAGCTGTTTTTT
CASSLRAQGRANTGELFF
>.|.|TRBJ1-1|TRBV28
TGTGCCAGCAGTCCGCGGGACTATCCCCGGACTTTGGCTTTCTTT
CASSPRDYPRTLAFF
>.|TRBD1|TRBJ1-2|TRBV6-5
TGTGCCAGCAGCCTGGGACAGGCAGTCTATGGCTACACCTTC
CASSLGQAVYGYTF
>.|TRBD1|TRBJ1-4|TRBV19
TGTGCCAGTAAAAGCCACCGGGGGCAGGGGGCGGCAACTAATGAAAAACTGTTTTTT
CASKSHRGQGAATNEKLFF
>.|TRBD1|TRBJ1-5|TRBV7-2
TGTGCCAGCAGCTTAGCGCCTAGGGGGACAGGAGGGACAGGGCAGCCCCAGCATTTT
CASSLAPRGTGGTGQPQHF
>.|TRBD2|TRBJ2-3|TRBV5-1
TGCGCCAGCAGCTTGGTGTCTGGTAGCGGGGGTGCAGATACGCAGTATTTT
CASSLVSGSGGADTQYF
>.|.|TRBJ2-2|TRBV19
TGTGCCAGTAGTAACAGGCTAAACACCGGGGAGCTGTTTTTT
CASSNRLNTGELFF
>.|TRBD1|TRBJ2-7|TRBV6-6
TGTGCCAGCACCACGGACAGGGCCACCGAGCAGTACTTC
CASTTDRATEQYF
>once|.|TRBJ2-7|TRBV30
TGTGCCTGGAGTGTAGGGGGTATGAGCGAGCAGTACTTC
CAWSVGGMSEQYF